Described below is a single T cell receptor beta chain sequence and its context. Its antigen is as yet unknown. The source of the sample is a study of response to subunit inactivated influenza vaccine. Regarding the study as a whole: After each seasonal influenza vaccination, few new T cells are recruited, the authors suggested.

Using its own MiXCR run on the RT-PCR reads, TCRdb lists one record per CDR3 protein. Of some 500,000 distinct CDR3 sequences in the sample, approximately 12% were seen once. The CDR3 length is 14 residues. Trimming pared 1 base from V and 0 bases from J, leaving 7 bases between. From germline, CDR1 is SGHRS and CDR2 YFSETQ. The source was PBMCs from blood, collected roughly 46 days after vaccination. The sequence was obtained from a man between 50 and 59 years old who received an inactivated influenza vaccine. The gene calls are TRBV5-1 and TRBJ1-1; no clear D. The chain's CDR3 is CASSLTAVNTEAFF. CDR3 nucleotides: TGCGCCAGCAGCTTGACCGCGGTGAACACTGAAGCTTTCTTT.